The clone carrying this TCR beta chain was picked up one time. The target antigen is unknown. A much larger clone lies one base from this, so it may be a read error. As to time point: sample taken at primary tumor resection. TCRdb re-called the 5' RACE reads with MiXCR, one entry per CDR3 protein. The data show under 20,000 distinct CDR3 sequences, with more than 6.5% seen just once and around a fifth held by the top ten. This entry is derived from a study of spatial heterogeneity in lung cancer. Overall study results and limits: In tumors, expanded intratumoral alpha and beta TCR counts tracked mutation counts.

Trimming shortened V by 4 bases and J by 0 bases, and 12 bases separated the two germline ends. This CDR3 spans 15 amino acids. Germline V gives CDR1 SGHKS, CDR2 YYEKEE (reference sequence). This clonotype was sampled from a female donor with early-stage non-small cell lung cancer. This sample comprised lung tumor tissue, obtained at surgery. The chain uses TRBV5-5 and TRBJ2-3; D is unresolved. The CDR3, as DNA: TGTGCCAGCAGCCAAACACTGACTAGCACAGATACGCAGTATTTT. Amino acids: CASSQTLTSTDTQYF.